These 25 T cell receptor beta chains came from one sample sequenced in a study of Graves' ophthalmopathy and Graves' hyperthyroidism (dated by TCRdb to the late 2010s). For sequencing, an Illumina HiSeq 2000 was employed. For repertoire sequencing, TCR beta CDR3 regions were amplified from RNA transcripts. HTBI primers and the Qiagen OneStep RT-PCR kit were used in a first-round RT-PCR, which was followed by a second-round multiplex PCR, size selection and purification. TCRdb handled the public reads itself, with Q25 trimming in fastp and clone calling in MiXCR, and kept productive beta chains. For every CDR3 protein sequence, its rows merge into one entry that carries the most common genes and DNA. This sample has some 750,000 distinct CDR3 sequences in its table, and around 40% of those were observed once. The leading ten clones occupy approximately 43% of the sample. Sequencing was performed on peripheral blood. All receptors come from an adult man with Graves' ophthalmopathy.

V usage is TRBV15 and J usage is TRBJ2-7; D is possibly TRBD2 (5 bases). Germline CDR1 reads LNHNV; CDR2 reads YYDKDF (reference sequence). This CDR3 has 14 amino acids. Trimming shortened V by 1 base and J by 7 bases, and 14 bases separated the two germline ends. The CDR3 sequence: CATSRVPGTGEQYF. CDR3 DNA sequence: TGTGCCACCAGCAGAGTTCCGGGAACTGGGGAGCAGTACTTC.

This clonotype occurred many times. CDR3 region: CASSLAGRRTEAFF. In nucleotides, the CDR3 is TGCGCCAGCAGTCTTGCTGGGCGGCGGACTGAAGCTTTCTTT. The chain links TRBV10-2 to TRBJ1-1, with no clear D. This CDR3 has 14 amino acids. With 5 bases removed from V and 5 bases from J, the gap between germline ends came to 15 bases. CDR1 is WSHSY, CDR2 SAAADI, per germline.

Ten or more counts support this clonotype. The chain is built from TRBV15 and TRBJ1-1; D not certain. Trimming shortened V by 1 base and J by 0 bases, and 30 bases separated the two germline ends. This CDR3 has 22 residues. Germline CDR1 is LNHNV and CDR2 is YYDKDF (reference sequence). The CDR3 DNA sequence: TGTGCCACCAGCAGAGTCTTGCCCTTCCCCCGGCCAGGCGACTTAATGAACACTGAAGCTTTCTTT. Protein: CATSRVLPFPRPGDLMNTEAFF.

For this clonotype: A much larger clone differs by one base, so this may be a read error. V and J are TRBV11-2 and TRBJ2-7, with D perhaps TRBD1 (5 bases). Germline V gene data show CDR1 as SGHAT and CDR2 as FQNNGV. The CDR3 covers 14 residues. The CDR3 sequence: CAGSLVGADYEQYF. The CDR3 bases are TGTGCCGGCAGCTTAGTTGGGGCCGACTACGAGCAGTACTTC.

This rearrangement joins TRBV29-1 to TRBJ1-2, with a tentative D call TRBD1 (6 bases). V lost 8 bases and J 2 bases, leaving 15 bases between the germline ends. CDR1 is SQVTM, CDR2 ANQGSEA, per germline. This CDR3 has 13 amino acids. This CDR3 is CSLYLGANYGYTF. Written as DNA, the CDR3 is TGCAGCTTGTATCTGGGGGCGAACTATGGCTACACCTTC.

This clonotype was found a few times. The V call is TRBV7-9, the J call TRBJ1-2; D call uncertain. Germline CDR1 SEHNR, CDR2 FQNEAQ (reference sequence). The CDR3 has 14 residues. The V end lost 0 bases, the J end lost 8 bases, and 13 bases lay between the germline ends. CDR3 coding DNA: TGTGCCAGCAGCTTAGCGATTTTGGGTGGCGGCTACACCTTC. Translated, it gives CASSLAILGGGYTF.

To note about this clonotype: Possible read error: a much larger clone is one base away. This chain connects TRBV7-8 to TRBJ2-5; 10 positions match TRBD2. There are 17 residues in the CDR3. Per germline, CDR1 SGHVS and CDR2 FQNEAQ. DNA for the CDR3: TGTGCCAGCAGCTTAAGCGGTAGCGGGGGGACTCAAGAGGCCCAGTACTTC. Residues: CASSLSGSGGTQEAQYF.

The chain is built from TRBV13 and TRBJ2-6; D not resolved. Per germline, CDR1 PRHDT and CDR2 FYEKMQ (reference sequence). The V and J ends lost 7 bases and 1 base respectively, with 32 bases between them. The CDR3 runs to 22 residues. The chain's CDR3 is CASIPQPIPGFGRPSGANVLTF. Written as DNA, the CDR3 is TGTGCCAGCATCCCTCAACCCATCCCAGGATTCGGGCGGCCATCTGGGGCCAACGTCCTGACTTTC.

This clonotype was seen a handful of times. The V gene is TRBV10-3, the J gene TRBJ1-2; a weak D match, TRBD1 (5 bases). This CDR3 contains 13 residues. V lost 10 bases, J lost 6 bases, and 18 bases lay in between. Germline-derived CDR1 and CDR2 are ENHRY and SYGVKD. The CDR3: CASYLSGTDGYTF. The CDR3, as DNA: TGTGCCAGCTACCTCTCAGGGACGGATGGCTACACCTTC.

The chain is built from TRBV20-1 and TRBJ1-4, with TRBD1 matching 7 bases. The V gene end was trimmed by 3 bases and the J gene end by 8 bases; junction bases not matched to a gene: 6. Germline assignment: CDR1 DFQATT and CDR2 SNEGSKA (reference sequence). The CDR3 runs 13 residues. The CDR3 DNA sequence: TGCAGTGCTAGTCCTCCGACAGGGGAAAAACTGTTTTTT. This sequence encodes CSASPPTGEKLFF.

This clonotype was seen more than once but under ten times. The conserved final phenylalanine or tryptophan is absent from the CDR3, which likely points to a read error. The limits of the CDR3 on the DNA are not certain, so only TCRdb's listed CDR3 is given. V usage is TRBV7-2 and J usage is TRBJ2-5; the table's D call, TRBD2, was not checked against the DNA. A total of 13 residues make up the CDR3, ends included. Germline V gene sequence: CDR1 SGHTA, CDR2 FQGNSA. The CDR3: CASSLAGGLAANT.

This chain links TRBV10-3 with TRBJ1-6; D not certain. This CDR3 has 13 residues. Between the trimmed V and J ends, which lost 10 bases and 7 bases, there was a span of 14 bases. Germline V gene lookup returns CDR1 ENHRY and CDR2 SYGVKD. Here the CDR3 reads CASRQRGNSPLHF. CDR3 sequence (DNA): TGTGCCAGCCGGCAGCGAGGGAATTCACCCCTCCACTTT.

In its sample, this clonotype was seen a few times. J is TRBJ2-2 and V is TRBV25-1, with 14 bases identical to TRBD2. The CDR3 is 15 residues long. The germline CDR1 and CDR2 sequences are MGHDK and SYGVNS. V was clipped by 3 bases and J by 8 bases; unmatched bases: 2. The CDR3 loop reads CASSETSGGAGELFF. Here the CDR3 DNA reads TGTGCCAGCAGTGAGACTAGCGGGGGGGCGGGGGAGCTGTTTTTT.

This clonotype was recorded at least ten times. Germline and junction disagree at one end, which may indicate a read error. This sequence joins TRBV10-3 and TRBJ1-4; possible D gene TRBD1, 5 bases. Germline CDR1 and CDR2: ENHRY and SYGVKD. This CDR3 contains 17 residues. The CDR3 DNA reads as TGTGCCAGCAGTGACCGAGGGGTTGAGGGAACTAATGAAAAACTGTTTTTT. This encodes CASSDRGVEGTNEKLFF.

This clonotype showed up many times. The V and J genes are TRBV19 and TRBJ2-5; tentative D call: TRBD1 (6 bases). Between the trimmed V and J ends, which lost 4 bases and 0 bases, there was a span of 15 bases. Per germline, CDR1 LNHDA and CDR2 SQIVND (reference sequence). CDR3 length: 16 amino acids. CDR3 in DNA: TGTGCCAGTAGTAGCGCGCCAACAGGGAACCAAGAGACCCAGTACTTC. This codes for CASSSAPTGNQETQYF.

With respect to this clonotype: A much more abundant neighbour one base away suggests this may be a read error. The chain links TRBV7-9 to TRBJ2-2; no firm D call. Germline V gene lookup returns CDR1 SEHNR and CDR2 FQNEAQ (reference sequence). The CDR3 has 14 residues. The CDR3 coding sequence is TGCGCCAGCAATGAGTCGGTAGGAACCGGGGAGCTGTTTTTT. It yields the protein CASNESVGTGELFF.

The chain links TRBV25-1 to TRBJ1-6; possibly TRBD1 for D (5 bases). V shed 5 bases and J shed 8 bases, with 19 bases lying between them. The CDR3 contains 16 residues. Germline CDR1 reads MGHDK; CDR2 reads SYGVNS. DNA for the CDR3: TGTGCCAGCAGTTTATCCTTCGACCCAGGGTATTCACCCCTCCACTTT. Translating gives CASSLSFDPGYSPLHF.

This clonotype was observed a few times. The rearrangement joins TRBV7-2 to TRBJ1-2, with 9 bases identical to TRBD1. CDR3 length: 18 residues. The V and J ends lost 5 bases and 4 bases, in that order; junction bases with no gene match: 17. Germline lookup yields CDR1 SGHTA and CDR2 FQGNSA. The CDR3 loop is CASSPSGTGRGASYGYTF. The CDR3 DNA follows: TGTGCCAGCAGCCCGTCCGGGACAGGGAGAGGAGCTAGCTATGGCTACACCTTC.

The genes are TRBV20-1 and TRBJ2-5, with D possibly being TRBD1 (5 bases). This CDR3 has 15 residues. Germline-derived CDR1 and CDR2 are DFQATT and SNEGSKA (reference sequence). V was shortened by 2 bases and J by 4 bases, with 17 bases between the two germline ends. The CDR3 region has the DNA TGCAGTGCTAGAAGATCAGGGTATGCGGTAGAGACCCAGTACTTC. Its translation: CSARRSGYAVETQYF.

The sample holds a few counts of this clonotype. This could be a read error, since a much larger clone is one nucleotide away. The chain combines TRBV25-1 with TRBJ1-2; no reliable D call. The CDR3 is 12 amino acids. Germline lookup yields CDR1 MGHDK and CDR2 SYGVNS. The V end lost 5 bases, the J end lost 2 bases, and 6 bases lay between the germline ends. The CDR3 loop reads CASSPKNYGYTF. Here the CDR3 DNA reads TGTGCCAGCAGTCCGAAGAACTATGGCTACACCTTC.

The chain is built from TRBV7-2 and TRBJ2-7; unclear D gene. Trimming stripped 0 bases from V and 1 base from J, with 7 bases between. From germline, CDR1 is SGHTA and CDR2 FQGNSA. The CDR3 consists of 14 residues. This chain's CDR3 is CASSLARESYEQYF. As DNA, the CDR3 is TGTGCCAGCAGCTTAGCTCGCGAGTCCTACGAGCAGTACTTC.

In its sample, this clonotype was seen once. This chain links TRBV10-3 with TRBJ1-5, with 7 bases fitting TRBD1. From germline, CDR1 is ENHRY and CDR2 SYGVKD. The CDR3 is 13 residues long. CDR3: CASQGGDNQPQHF. CDR3 coding DNA: TGTGCTAGTCAGGGGGGGGACAATCAGCCCCAGCATTTT.

Ten or more counts support this clonotype. The chain carries TRBV2 and TRBJ1-2, with D possibly TRBD1 on 5 matching bases. Trimming cost V 5 bases and J 1 base, with 11 bases left between them. The CDR3 sequence is 14 residues long. From germline, CDR1 is SNHLY and CDR2 FYNNEI. The CDR3 protein is CASSLHRNNYGYTF. The CDR3 DNA sequence: TGTGCCAGCAGTTTACACAGGAATAACTATGGCTACACCTTC.

The chain carries TRBV14 and TRBJ2-7; D perhaps matches TRBD2 (6 bases). The CDR3 length is 16 residues. Germline CDR1 is SGHDN and CDR2 is FVKESK. Trimming pared 0 bases from V and 0 bases from J, leaving 12 bases between. CDR3 in DNA: TGTGCCAGCAGCCAAGATACGGGACTGGCCTCCTACGAGCAGTACTTC. Its translation: CASSQDTGLASYEQYF.

This clonotype was recorded many times. The chain has TRBV29-1 and TRBJ1-1; 11 positions agree with TRBD1. Germline values: CDR1 SQVTM, CDR2 ANQGSEA. V trimming: 1 base; J trimming: 0 bases; junction bases outside the gene matches: 4. CDR3 size: 16 residues. This CDR3 is CSVEGGTGGLNTEAFF. In DNA, the CDR3 is TGCAGCGTTGAAGGTGGGACAGGGGGTCTGAACACTGAAGCTTTCTTT.